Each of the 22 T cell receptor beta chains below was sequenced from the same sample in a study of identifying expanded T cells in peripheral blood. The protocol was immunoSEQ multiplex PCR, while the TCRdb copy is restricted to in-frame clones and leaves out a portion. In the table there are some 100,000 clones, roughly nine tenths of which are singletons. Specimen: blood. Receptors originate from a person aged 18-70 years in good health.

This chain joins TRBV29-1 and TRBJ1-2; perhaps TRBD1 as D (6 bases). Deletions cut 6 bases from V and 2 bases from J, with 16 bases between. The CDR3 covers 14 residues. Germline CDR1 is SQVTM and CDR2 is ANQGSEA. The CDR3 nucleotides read TGCAGCGTCCCGACTGGGGACACCAACTATGGCTACACCTTC. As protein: CSVPTGDTNYGYTF.

CDR3 in amino acids: CASSPGTRSGQETQYF. In DNA, the CDR3 is TGCGCCAGCAGCCCTGGGACTAGGTCAGGCCAAGAGACCCAGTACTTC. This chain connects TRBV5-1 to TRBJ2-5, with TRBD2 identical over 8 bases. V lost 4 bases and J lost 1; bases outside the gene matches: 9. The CDR3 consists of 16 residues. CDR1 SGHRS and CDR2 YFSETQ come from the germline V gene.

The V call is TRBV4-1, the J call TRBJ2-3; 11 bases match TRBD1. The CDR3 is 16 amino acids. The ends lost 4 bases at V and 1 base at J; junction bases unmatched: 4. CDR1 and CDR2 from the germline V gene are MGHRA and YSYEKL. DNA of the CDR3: TGCGCCAGCAGCCGGGGACAGGGGGGGGGCACAGATACGCAGTATTTT. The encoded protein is CASSRGQGGGTDTQYF.

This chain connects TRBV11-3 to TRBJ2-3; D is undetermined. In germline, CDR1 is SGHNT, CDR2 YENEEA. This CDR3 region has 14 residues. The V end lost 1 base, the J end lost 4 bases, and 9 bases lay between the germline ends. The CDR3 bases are TGTGCCAGCAGCTTAGCCGGCCAGGCAGATACGCAGTATTTT. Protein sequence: CASSLAGQADTQYF.

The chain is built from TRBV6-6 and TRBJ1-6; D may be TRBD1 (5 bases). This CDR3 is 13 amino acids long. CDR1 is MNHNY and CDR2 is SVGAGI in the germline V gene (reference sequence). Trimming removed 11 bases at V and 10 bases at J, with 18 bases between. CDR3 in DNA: TGTGCCGGCGCCTCGGGGGAGGGATCACCCCTCCACTTT. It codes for CAGASGEGSPLHF.

DNA for the CDR3: TGCAGCACTTACAGGGAGAGAGGTTCTGGCTACACCTTC. It codes for CSTYRERGSGYTF. This chain joins TRBV29-1 and TRBJ1-2; D is possibly TRBD1 (6 bases). V lost 8 bases and J 7 bases, leaving 20 bases between the germline ends. The CDR3 loop spans 13 amino acids. Germline CDR1 is SQVTM and CDR2 is ANQGSEA.

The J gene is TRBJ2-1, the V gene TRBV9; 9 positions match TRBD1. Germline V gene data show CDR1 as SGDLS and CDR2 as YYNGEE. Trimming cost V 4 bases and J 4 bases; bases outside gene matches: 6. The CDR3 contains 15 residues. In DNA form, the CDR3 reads TGTGCCAGCAGCCCAGGGACAGGGCCATACAATGAGCAGTTCTTC. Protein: CASSPGTGPYNEQFF.

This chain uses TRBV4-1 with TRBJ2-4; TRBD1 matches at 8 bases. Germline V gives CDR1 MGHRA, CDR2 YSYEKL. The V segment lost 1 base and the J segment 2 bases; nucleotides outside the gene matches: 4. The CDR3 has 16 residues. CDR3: CASSQGQGPSKNIQYF. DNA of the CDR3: TGCGCCAGCAGCCAAGGACAGGGGCCATCCAAAAACATTCAGTACTTC.

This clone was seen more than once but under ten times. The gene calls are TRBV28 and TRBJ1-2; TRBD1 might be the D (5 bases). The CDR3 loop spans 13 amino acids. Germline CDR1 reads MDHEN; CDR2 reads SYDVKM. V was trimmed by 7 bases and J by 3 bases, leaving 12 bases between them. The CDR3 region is CASMGTSHYGYTF. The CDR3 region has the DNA TGTGCCAGCATGGGGACTTCTCACTATGGCTACACCTTC.

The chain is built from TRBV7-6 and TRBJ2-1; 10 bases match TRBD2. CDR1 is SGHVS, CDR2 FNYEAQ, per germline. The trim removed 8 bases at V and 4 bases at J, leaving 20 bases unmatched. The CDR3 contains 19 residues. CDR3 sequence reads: CASSLRASGGPYPYNEQFF. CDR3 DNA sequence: TGTGCCAGCTCCTTGCGGGCTAGCGGGGGTCCATATCCTTACAATGAGCAGTTCTTC.

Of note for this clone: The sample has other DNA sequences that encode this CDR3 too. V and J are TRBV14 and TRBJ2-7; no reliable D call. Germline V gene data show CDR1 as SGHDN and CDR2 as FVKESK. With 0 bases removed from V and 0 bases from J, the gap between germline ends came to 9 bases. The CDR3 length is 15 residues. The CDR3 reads CASSQDPESSYEQYF. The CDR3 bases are TGTGCCAGCAGCCAAGATCCTGAGAGCTCCTACGAGCAGTACTTC.

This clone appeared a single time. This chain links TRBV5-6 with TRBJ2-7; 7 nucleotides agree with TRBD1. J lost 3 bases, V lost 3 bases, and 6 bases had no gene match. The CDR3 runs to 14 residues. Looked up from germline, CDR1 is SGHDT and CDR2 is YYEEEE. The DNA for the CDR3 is TGTGCCAGCAGCTCCGGACAGGTCGTCTACGAGCAGTACTTC. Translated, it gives CASSSGQVVYEQYF.

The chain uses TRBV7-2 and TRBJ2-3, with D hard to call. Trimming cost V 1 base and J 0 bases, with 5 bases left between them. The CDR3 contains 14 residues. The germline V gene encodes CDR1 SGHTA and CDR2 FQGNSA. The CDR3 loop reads CASSLGQSTDTQYF. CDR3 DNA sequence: TGTGCCAGCAGCTTAGGGCAGAGCACAGATACGCAGTATTTT.

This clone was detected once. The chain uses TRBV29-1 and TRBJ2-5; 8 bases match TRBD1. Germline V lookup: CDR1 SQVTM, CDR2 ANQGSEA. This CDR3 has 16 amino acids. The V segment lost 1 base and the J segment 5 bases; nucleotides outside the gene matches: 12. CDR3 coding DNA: TGCAGCGTTGAAGGAGGACAGGGCTTGGTTAGGGAGACCCAGTACTTC. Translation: CSVEGGQGLVRETQYF.

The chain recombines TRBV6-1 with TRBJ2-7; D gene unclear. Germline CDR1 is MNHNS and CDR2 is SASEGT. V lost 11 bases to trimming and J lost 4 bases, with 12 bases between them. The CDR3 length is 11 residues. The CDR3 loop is CAYSMGYEQYF. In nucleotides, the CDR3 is TGTGCCTACTCAATGGGGTACGAGCAGTACTTC.

The CDR3 region is CASSAAGGEQYF. The CDR3, as DNA: TGTGCCAGCAGCGCAGCTGGGGGCGAGCAGTACTTC. The genes are TRBV5-6 and TRBJ2-7, with D perhaps matching TRBD1 or TRBD2 (5 bases each). V lost 4 bases to trimming and J lost 6 bases, with 11 bases between them. Germline CDR1 reads SGHDT; CDR2 reads YYEEEE. The CDR3 is made up of 12 amino acids.

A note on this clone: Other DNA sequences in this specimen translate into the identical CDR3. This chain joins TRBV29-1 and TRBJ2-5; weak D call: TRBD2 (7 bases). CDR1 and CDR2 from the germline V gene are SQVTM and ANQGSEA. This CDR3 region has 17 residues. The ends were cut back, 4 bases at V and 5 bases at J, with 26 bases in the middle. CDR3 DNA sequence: TGCAGCGTTGGAGGGGGAGGTGGGCGGGGGATTGGGGAGACCCAGTACTTC. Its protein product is CSVGGGGGRGIGETQYF. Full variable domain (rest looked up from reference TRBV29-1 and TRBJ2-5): SAVISQKPSRDICQRGTSLTIQCQVDSQVTMMFWYRQQPGQSLTLIATANQGSEATYESGFVIDKFPISRPNLTFSTLTVSNMSPEDSSIYLCSVGGGGGRGIGETQYFGPGTRLLVL.

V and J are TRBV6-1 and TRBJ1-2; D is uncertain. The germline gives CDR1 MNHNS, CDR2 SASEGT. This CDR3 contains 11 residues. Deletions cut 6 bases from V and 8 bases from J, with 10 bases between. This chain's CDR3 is CASSGPLGYTF. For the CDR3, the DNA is TGTGCCAGCAGCGGACCTTTAGGCTACACCTTC.

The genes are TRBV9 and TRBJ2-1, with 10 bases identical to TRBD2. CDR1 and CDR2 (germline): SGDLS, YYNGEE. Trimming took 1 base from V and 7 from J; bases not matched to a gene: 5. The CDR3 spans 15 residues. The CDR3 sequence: CASSVSGGAGNEQFF. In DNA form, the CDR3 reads TGTGCCAGCAGCGTAAGCGGGGGGGCGGGGAATGAGCAGTTCTTC.

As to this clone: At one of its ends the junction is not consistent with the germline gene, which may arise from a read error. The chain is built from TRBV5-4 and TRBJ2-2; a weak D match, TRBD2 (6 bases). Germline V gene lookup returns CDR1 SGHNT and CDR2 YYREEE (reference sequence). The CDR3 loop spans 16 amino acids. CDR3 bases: TGTGCCAGCAGCCCTGGAGGGTGGAGACACACTGGGGAGCTGTTTTTT. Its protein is CASSPGGWRHTGELFF.

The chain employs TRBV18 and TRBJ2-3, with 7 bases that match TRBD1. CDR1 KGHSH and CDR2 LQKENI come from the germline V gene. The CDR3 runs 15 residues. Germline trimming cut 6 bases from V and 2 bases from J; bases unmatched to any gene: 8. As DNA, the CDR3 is TGTGCCAGCTCCCGAACGGGACAGATCACAGATACGCAGTATTTT. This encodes CASSRTGQITDTQYF.

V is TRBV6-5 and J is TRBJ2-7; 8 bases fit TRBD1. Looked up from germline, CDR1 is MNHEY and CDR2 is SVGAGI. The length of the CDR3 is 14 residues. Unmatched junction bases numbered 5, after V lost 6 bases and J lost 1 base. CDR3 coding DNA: TGTGCCAGCAGGGTTTACAGGGGGTCCTACGAGCAGTACTTC. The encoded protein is CASRVYRGSYEQYF.